This T cell receptor beta chain was retrieved from a study of graft-versus-host responses after intestinal transplantation. CDR1 is SGHAT, CDR2 FQNNGV, per germline. The CDR3 loop spans 16 amino acids. V shed 3 bases and J shed 4 bases, with 16 bases lying between them. A remark on this clone: No antigen is known for it.

The table came from immunoSEQ multiplex PCR; TCRdb's copy has only in-frame clones and leaves some out. Of tens of thousands of clones listed, approximately 93% were seen once; the top ten hold approximately 0.22%. Source: unstimulated CD4+ T cells sorted from spleen or lymph node cells, taken before transplant. The chain is built from TRBV11-2 and TRBJ2-1; tentatively, D is TRBD1 or TRBD2 (5 bases each). The receptor was isolated from a human donor who was the organ donor for an intestinal transplant. The CDR3 is CASSLGYGTVYNEQFF. CDR3 DNA sequence: TGTGCCAGCAGCTTGGGCTACGGGACGGTGTACAATGAGCAGTTCTTC.